This T cell receptor beta chain was recovered during a study of T cell changes during pregnancy in multiple sclerosis. Clones were read by immunoSEQ multiplex PCR, and TCRdb kept only the in-frame ones, dropping some. The repertoire holds 20,000 or so clones, with just over 85% as singletons. Looked up from germline, CDR1 is LGHNA and CDR2 is YSLEER. This CDR3 is built from 15 residues. Trimming cost V 1 base and J 0 bases, with 6 bases left between them. This chain links TRBV4-3 with TRBJ2-2; D is unclear. Here the sequenced sample was CD8+ T cells from peripheral blood mononuclear cells, taken in the third trimester of pregnancy. The receptor was derived from a female donor in good health, enrolled as a control in a pregnancy study. CDR3 amino acids: CASSQGAANTGELFF. CDR3 nucleotide sequence: TGCGCCAGCAGCCAAGGGGCCGCGAACACCGGGGAGCTGTTTTTT.